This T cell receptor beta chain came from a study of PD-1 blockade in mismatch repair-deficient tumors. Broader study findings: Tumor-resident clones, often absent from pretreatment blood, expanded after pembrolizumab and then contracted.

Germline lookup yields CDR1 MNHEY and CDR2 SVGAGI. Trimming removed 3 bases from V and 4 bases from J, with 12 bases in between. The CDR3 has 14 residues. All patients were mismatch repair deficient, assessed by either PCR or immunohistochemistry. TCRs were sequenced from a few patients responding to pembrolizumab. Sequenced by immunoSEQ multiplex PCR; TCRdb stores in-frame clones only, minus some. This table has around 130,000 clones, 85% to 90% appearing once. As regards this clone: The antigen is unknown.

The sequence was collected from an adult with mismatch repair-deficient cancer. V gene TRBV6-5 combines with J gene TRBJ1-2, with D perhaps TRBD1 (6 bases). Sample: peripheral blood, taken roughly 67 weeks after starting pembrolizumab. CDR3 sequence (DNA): TGTGCCAGCAGTTATGGGGGCCGGGCCTATGGCTACACCTTC. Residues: CASSYGGRAYGYTF.